These 12 T cell receptor beta chains share one sample of origin, sequenced in a study of blood T cell repertoires in COVID-19. The protocol was immunoSEQ multiplex PCR, while the TCRdb copy is restricted to in-frame clones and leaves out a portion. Of 120,000 or so clones in the sample, about 80% were seen once. Sequences were obtained from peripheral blood. These receptor sequences come from a man aged 40-49 years with active or convalescent COVID-19.

The gene calls are TRBV29-1 and TRBJ2-1, with D possibly being TRBD1 (6 bases). With 4 bases removed from V and 10 bases from J, the gap between germline ends came to 17 bases. CDR3 length: 13 amino acids. Germline CDR1 and CDR2: SQVTM and ANQGSEA. CDR3 bases: TGCAGCGTTGGGGCAGACAGGTATGGGGAGCAGTTCTTC. Translation gives CSVGADRYGEQFF.

The V and J genes are TRBV28 and TRBJ2-4, with D possibly matching TRBD2 (7 bases). Trimming removed 7 bases from V and 3 bases from J, with 16 bases in between. The germline gives CDR1 MDHEN, CDR2 SYDVKM. The CDR3 has 15 residues. The CDR3 DNA sequence: TGTGCCAGCACCCCCCTAGGGGGGGACAAAAACATTCAGTACTTC. Its translation: CASTPLGGDKNIQYF.

V and J are TRBV2 and TRBJ1-2; D call uncertain. CDR1 and CDR2 (germline): SNHLY, FYNNEI. The CDR3 covers 13 residues. V lost 3 bases to trimming and J lost 3 bases, with 8 bases between them. Here the CDR3 reads CASSDARDYGYTF. For the CDR3, the DNA is TGTGCCAGCAGTGACGCGCGGGACTATGGCTACACCTTC.

This sequence joins TRBV6-6 and TRBJ2-2; D call uncertain. The CDR3 extends over 16 amino acids. The ends were cut back, 2 bases at V and 7 bases at J, with 17 bases in the middle. The germline gives CDR1 MNHNY, CDR2 SVGAGI (reference sequence). The CDR3 region is CASSYGRRQRLGELFF. The DNA of the CDR3 is TGTGCCAGCAGTTACGGGCGTCGTCAAAGGCTCGGGGAGCTGTTTTTT.

This clone appeared once. This chain joins TRBV25-1 and TRBJ1-1; no clear D. The V gene lost 3 bases and the J gene lost 4 bases, with 12 bases spanning the gap. CDR3 length equals 14 residues. CDR1 is MGHDK, CDR2 SYGVNS, per germline. Written as DNA, the CDR3 is TGTGCCAGCAGTGATTCCGGGGTATTCACTGAAGCTTTCTTT. Translation gives CASSDSGVFTEAFF. The entire variable domain, with the rest obtained from reference TRBV25-1 and TRBJ1-1, is as follows: EADIYQTPRYLVIGTGKKITLECSQTMGHDKMYWYQQDPGMELHLIHYSYGVNSTEKGDLSSESTVSRIRTEHFPLTLESARPSHTSQYLCASSDSGVFTEAFFGQGTRLTVV.

This chain links TRBV24-1 with TRBJ2-1; D perhaps matches TRBD2 (5 bases). The length of the CDR3 is 15 residues. Germline values: CDR1 KGHDR, CDR2 SFDVKD. Between the trimmed V and J ends, which lost 4 bases and 4 bases, there was a span of 13 bases. The CDR3 loop is CATSDLTKAYNEQFF. In DNA form, the CDR3 reads TGTGCCACCAGTGACCTGACTAAAGCTTACAATGAGCAGTTCTTC.

The chain links TRBV18 to TRBJ1-3; D may be TRBD1 (6 bases). In germline, CDR1 is KGHSH, CDR2 LQKENI. The CDR3 has 18 residues. With 4 bases removed from V and 3 bases from J, the gap between germline ends came to 22 bases. The CDR3 nucleotides read TGTGCCAGCTCACGAGGGGGAACAAGGCAGGATGATGGAAACACCATATATTTT. The encoded protein is CASSRGGTRQDDGNTIYF.

This chain's CDR3 is CASSPPYGQETQYF. Here the CDR3 DNA reads TGTGCCAGCTCACCGCCCTACGGCCAAGAGACCCAGTACTTC. The chain recombines TRBV18 with TRBJ2-5; no reliable D call. The CDR3 is 14 amino acids. Germline V lookup: CDR1 KGHSH, CDR2 LQKENI. Trimming left V 3 bases short and J 1 base short, with 9 bases between.

This clone was found a few times. The chain combines TRBV4-2 with TRBJ2-5, with TRBD2 identical over 10 bases. V shed 4 bases and J 2 bases; nucleotides not matched to a gene: 10. The germline CDR1 and CDR2 sequences are LGHNA and YNFKEQ. CDR3 length: 17 amino acids. CDR3 residues: CASSPTVAGGLQETQYF. CDR3 sequence (DNA): TGTGCCAGCAGCCCTACGGTAGCGGGGGGCTTACAAGAGACCCAGTACTTC.

This clone was observed many times. This chain uses TRBV2 with TRBJ1-1, with D possibly TRBD1 on 5 matching bases. The CDR3 runs to 13 residues. Germline CDR1 is SNHLY and CDR2 is FYNNEI. The V end was cut by 3 bases, the J end by 8 bases, with 13 bases between. CDR3 nucleotides: TGTGCCAGCAGTGATAATAGGGGCTCAGAAGCTTTCTTT. Encoded protein: CASSDNRGSEAFF.

This chain links TRBV9 with TRBJ2-7; D might be TRBD2 (5 bases). Germline V lookup: CDR1 SGDLS, CDR2 YYNGEE. V lost 3 bases to trimming and J lost 2 bases, with 12 bases between them. The CDR3 totals 14 residues. This chain's CDR3 is CASSARDLAYEQYF. The CDR3 region has the DNA TGTGCCAGCAGCGCCCGGGATCTCGCCTACGAGCAGTACTTC.

The sample holds a few counts of this clone. The chain employs TRBV11-2 and TRBJ1-6, with TRBD1 identical over 10 bases. Per the germline V gene, CDR1 is SGHAT and CDR2 is FQNNGV. V lost 0 bases and J lost 10; bases outside the gene matches: 3. There are 15 residues in the CDR3. The CDR3 reads CASSLETGGYSPLHF. CDR3 nucleotide sequence: TGTGCCAGCAGCTTAGAGACAGGGGGCTACTCACCCCTCCACTTT.